This T cell receptor (beta chain) was captured by sequencing in a study of shared clonotypes between healthy human individuals. In the naive CD8 group, cells lacked CD45RO and were positively selected for CCR7, so terminally differentiated effector memory CD45RA+ cells were left out. Germline V gene sequence: CDR1 SQVTM, CDR2 ANQGSEA. The CDR3 runs 16 residues. J lost 1 base, V lost 3 bases, and 8 bases had no gene match. Some clones are missing from TCRdb's copy, which holds only in-frame ones; the method was immunoSEQ multiplex PCR. The data contain approximately 590,000 clones, over 95% of them seen just once; the ten biggest clones take up about 0.11%.

The chain carries TRBV29-1 and TRBJ2-2; 7 bases map to TRBD1. The sequence was collected from a woman in her twenties or thirties in good health. The sequenced material came from naive CD8+ T cells sorted from blood. The CDR3 sequence is CSVESTGVKNTGELFF. CDR3 in DNA: TGCAGCGTTGAGAGTACAGGGGTCAAGAACACCGGGGAGCTGTTTTTT.